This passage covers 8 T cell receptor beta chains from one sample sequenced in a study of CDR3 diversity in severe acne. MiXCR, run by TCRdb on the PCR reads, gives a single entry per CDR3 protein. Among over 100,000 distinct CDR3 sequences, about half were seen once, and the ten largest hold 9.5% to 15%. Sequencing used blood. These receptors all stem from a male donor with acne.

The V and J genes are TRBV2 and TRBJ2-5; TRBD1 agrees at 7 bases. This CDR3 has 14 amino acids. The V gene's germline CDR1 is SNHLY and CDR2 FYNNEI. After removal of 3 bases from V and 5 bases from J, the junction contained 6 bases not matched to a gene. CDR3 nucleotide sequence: TGTGCCAGCAGTGATGAATCAGGGGGTGAGACCCAGTACTTC. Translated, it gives CASSDESGGETQYF.

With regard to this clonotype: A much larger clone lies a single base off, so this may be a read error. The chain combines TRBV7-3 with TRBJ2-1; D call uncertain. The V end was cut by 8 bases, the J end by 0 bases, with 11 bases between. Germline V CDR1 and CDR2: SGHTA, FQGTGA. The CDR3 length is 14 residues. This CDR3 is CASAPGSSYNEQFF. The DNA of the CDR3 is TGTGCCAGCGCCCCAGGCAGCTCCTACAATGAGCAGTTCTTC. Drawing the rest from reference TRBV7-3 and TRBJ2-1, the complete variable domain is GAGVSQTPSNKVTEKGKYVELRCDPISGHTALYWYRQSLGQGPEFLIYFQGTGAADDSGLPNDRFFAVRPEGSVSTLKIQRTERGDSAVYLCASAPGSSYNEQFFGPGTRLTVL.

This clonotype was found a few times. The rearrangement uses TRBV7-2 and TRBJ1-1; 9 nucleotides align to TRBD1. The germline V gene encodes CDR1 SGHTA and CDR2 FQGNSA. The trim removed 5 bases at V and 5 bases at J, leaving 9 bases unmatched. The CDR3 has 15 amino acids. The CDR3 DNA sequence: TGTGCCAGCAGCACGACAGGGGGGGGACGGACTGAAGCTTTCTTT. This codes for CASSTTGGGRTEAFF.

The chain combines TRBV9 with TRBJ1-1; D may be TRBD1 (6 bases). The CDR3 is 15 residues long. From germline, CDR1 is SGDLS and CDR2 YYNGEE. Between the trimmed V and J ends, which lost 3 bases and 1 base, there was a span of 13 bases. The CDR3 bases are TGTGCCAGCAGCGACCAACAGGGCTCGAACACTGAAGCTTTCTTT. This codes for CASSDQQGSNTEAFF.

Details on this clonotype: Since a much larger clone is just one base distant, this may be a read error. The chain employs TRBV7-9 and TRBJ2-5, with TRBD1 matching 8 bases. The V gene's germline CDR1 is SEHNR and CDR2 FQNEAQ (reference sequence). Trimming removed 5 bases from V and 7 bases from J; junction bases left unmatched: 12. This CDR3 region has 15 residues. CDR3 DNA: TGTGCCAGCAGCCCCGGGACAGGCCAGGGAGGGACCCAGTACTTC. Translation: CASSPGTGQGGTQYF.

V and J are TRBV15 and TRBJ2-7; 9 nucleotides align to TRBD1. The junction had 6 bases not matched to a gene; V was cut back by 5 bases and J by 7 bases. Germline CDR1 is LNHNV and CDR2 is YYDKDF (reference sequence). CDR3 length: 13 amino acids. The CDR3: CATSPQGAEEQYF. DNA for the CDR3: TGTGCCACCAGCCCACAGGGGGCGGAAGAGCAGTACTTC.

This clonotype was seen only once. The CDR3 DNA is TGTGCCAGCAGCTTGGAGACAGCAAGCTCTGGGGCCAACGTCCTGACTTTC. It specifies CASSLETASSGANVLTF. The genes are TRBV7-6 and TRBJ2-6; D is perhaps TRBD1 (5 bases). Trimming removed 3 bases at V and 0 bases at J, with 12 bases between. The CDR3 sequence is 17 residues long. CDR1 and CDR2 (germline): SGHVS, FNYEAQ.

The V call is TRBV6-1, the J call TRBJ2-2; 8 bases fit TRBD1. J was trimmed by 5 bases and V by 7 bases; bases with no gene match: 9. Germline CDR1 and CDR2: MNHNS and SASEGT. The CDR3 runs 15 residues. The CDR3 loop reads CASNDRGTGTGELFF. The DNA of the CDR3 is TGTGCCAGCAATGACAGGGGAACTGGGACCGGGGAGCTGTTTTTT.